This T cell receptor beta chain was sequenced during a study of blood T cell repertoires in COVID-19. Generated by immunoSEQ multiplex PCR, the TCRdb table keeps only in-frame clones and is missing some. Altogether about 190,000 clones are present, less than 90% being singletons, with the ten largest covering around 1.1%. The V gene's germline CDR1 is MDHEN and CDR2 SYDVKM. Trimming pared 6 bases from V and 0 bases from J, leaving 15 bases between. This CDR3 is built from 16 residues. This receptor was obtained from a man aged 25 to 45 with acute or convalescent COVID-19. Source material: peripheral blood. The gene calls are TRBV28 and TRBJ1-3; D remains unclear. The chain's CDR3 is CASSEGSGISGNTIYF. In DNA form, the CDR3 reads TGTGCCAGCAGCGAGGGCTCCGGAATCTCTGGAAACACCATATATTTT.